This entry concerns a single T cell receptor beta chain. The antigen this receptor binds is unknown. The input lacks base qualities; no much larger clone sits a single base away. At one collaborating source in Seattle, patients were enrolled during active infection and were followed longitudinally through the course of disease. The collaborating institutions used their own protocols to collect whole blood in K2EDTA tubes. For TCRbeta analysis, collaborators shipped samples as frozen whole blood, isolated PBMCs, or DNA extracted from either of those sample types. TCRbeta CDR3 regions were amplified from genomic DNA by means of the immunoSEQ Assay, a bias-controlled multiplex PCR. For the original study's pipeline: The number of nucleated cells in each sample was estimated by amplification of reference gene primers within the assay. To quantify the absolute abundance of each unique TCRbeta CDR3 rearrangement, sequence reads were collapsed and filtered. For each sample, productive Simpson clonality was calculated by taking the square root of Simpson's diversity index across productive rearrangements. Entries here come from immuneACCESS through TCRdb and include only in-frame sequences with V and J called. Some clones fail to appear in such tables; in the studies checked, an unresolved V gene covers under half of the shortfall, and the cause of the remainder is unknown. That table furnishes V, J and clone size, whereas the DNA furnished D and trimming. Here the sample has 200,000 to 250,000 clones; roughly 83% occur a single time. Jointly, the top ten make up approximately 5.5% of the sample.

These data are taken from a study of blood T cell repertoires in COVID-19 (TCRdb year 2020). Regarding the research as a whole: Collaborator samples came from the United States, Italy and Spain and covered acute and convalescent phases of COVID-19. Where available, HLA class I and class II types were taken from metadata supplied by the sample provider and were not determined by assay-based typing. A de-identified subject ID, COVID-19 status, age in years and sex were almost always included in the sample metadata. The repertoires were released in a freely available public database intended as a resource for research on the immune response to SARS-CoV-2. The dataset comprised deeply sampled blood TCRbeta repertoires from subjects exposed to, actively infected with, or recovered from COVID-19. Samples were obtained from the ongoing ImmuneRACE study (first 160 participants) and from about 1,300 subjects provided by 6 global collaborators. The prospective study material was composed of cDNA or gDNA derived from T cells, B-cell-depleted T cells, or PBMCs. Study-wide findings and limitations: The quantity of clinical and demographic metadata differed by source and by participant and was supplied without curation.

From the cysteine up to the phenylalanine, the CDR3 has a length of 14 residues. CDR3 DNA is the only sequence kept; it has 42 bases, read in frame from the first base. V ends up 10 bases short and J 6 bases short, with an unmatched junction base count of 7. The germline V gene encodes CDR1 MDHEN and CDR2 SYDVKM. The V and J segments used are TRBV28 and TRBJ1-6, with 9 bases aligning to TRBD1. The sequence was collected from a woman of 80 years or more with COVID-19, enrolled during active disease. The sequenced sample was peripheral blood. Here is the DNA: TGTGCCACCACAGGGGGCAGTTCTAATTCACCCCTCCACTTT. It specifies CATTGGSSNSPLHF.